The next 13 T cell receptor beta chains were all read from a single sample in a study of CD8 T cells in ankylosing spondylitis. Via MiXCR, TCRdb re-called the 5' RACE reads, giving one row per CDR3 protein. The top ten clones hold about an eighth of a sample with 300,000 to 400,000 distinct CDR3 sequences, roughly 22% of them seen once. The sample taken for sequencing was blood, either unsorted or a sorted T cell fraction (not recorded which). The receptors originated from a male donor with ankylosing spondylitis or in good health (not recorded which).

The chain combines TRBV24-1 with TRBJ2-2, with a weak D call TRBD2 (5 bases). V lost 10 bases, J lost 7 bases, and 9 bases lay in between. The CDR3 is 11 residues long. Germline V gene sequence: CDR1 KGHDR, CDR2 SFDVKD. In DNA form, the CDR3 reads TGTGCCACAGCCGAGGGCGGGGAGCTGTTTTTT. Translation gives CATAEGGELFF.

This clonotype was counted between two and nine times. V usage is TRBV12-3 or TRBV12-4 and J usage is TRBJ2-7, with TRBD1 matching 10 bases. J was trimmed by 3 bases and V by 5 bases; bases with no gene match: 7. The CDR3 has 15 residues. The CDR3 reads CASSDGQGDNYEQYF. CDR3 nucleotide sequence: TGTGCCAGCAGTGACGGACAGGGGGACAACTACGAGCAGTACTTC.

A single count supports this clonotype. DNA of the CDR3: TGTGCCCTGATGTTAGCGGGGGGTTTAGATACGCAGTATTTT. It specifies CALMLAGGLDTQYF. The rearrangement links TRBV30 to TRBJ2-3; 10 bases agree with TRBD2. CDR3 length equals 14 residues. The junction had 10 bases not matched to a gene; V was cut back by 8 bases and J by 5 bases. Germline assignment: CDR1 GTSNPN and CDR2 SVGIG (reference sequence).

V usage is TRBV4-1 and J usage is TRBJ2-7, with a weak D call TRBD1 (6 bases). CDR1 is MGHRA and CDR2 is YSYEKL in the germline V gene. Trimming left V 1 base short and J 5 bases short, with 9 bases between. The CDR3 consists of 13 residues. CDR3 protein: CASSQVTGNEQYF. The CDR3 DNA sequence: TGCGCCAGCAGCCAAGTGACAGGAAACGAGCAGTACTTC.

V gene TRBV9 combines with J gene TRBJ2-7; D unresolved. Per germline, CDR1 SGDLS and CDR2 YYNGEE. This CDR3 is 14 amino acids long. Trimming took off 0 bases at V and 2 bases at J, with 9 bases between the two ends. The CDR3 nucleotides read TGTGCCAGCAGCGTAGCTTCAGGAACCTACGAGCAGTACTTC. This gives the protein CASSVASGTYEQYF.

The chain joins TRBV9 to TRBJ2-1; TRBD2 agrees at 7 bases. V dropped 4 bases and J dropped 9; count of bases not matched to a gene: 7. The CDR3 sequence is 13 residues long. The germline CDR1 and CDR2 sequences are SGDLS and YYNGEE. This chain's CDR3 is CASSLSSGGEQFF. DNA for the CDR3: TGTGCCAGCAGCTTATCTAGCGGCGGTGAGCAGTTCTTC. Filled out from reference TRBV9 and TRBJ2-1, the complete variable domain reads DSGVTQTPKHLITATGQRVTLRCSPRSGDLSVYWYQQSLDQGLQFLIQYYNGEERAKGNILERFSAQQFPDLHSELNLSSLELGDSALYFCASSLSSGGEQFFGPGTRLTVL.

The V call is TRBV24-1, the J call TRBJ2-2; 10 nucleotides agree with TRBD1. Trimming cost V 4 bases and J 3 bases; bases outside gene matches: 7. The germline CDR1 and CDR2 sequences are KGHDR and SFDVKD. There are 17 residues in the CDR3. This chain's CDR3 is CATSETGTGEHTGELFF. The CDR3 bases are TGTGCCACCAGTGAAACCGGGACAGGGGAGCACACCGGGGAGCTGTTTTTT.

This clonotype was counted only a few times. J is TRBJ2-1 and V is TRBV3-1; 9 bases fit TRBD2. There are 15 residues in the CDR3. The ends lost 0 bases at V and 7 bases at J; junction bases unmatched: 4. Germline V gene sequence: CDR1 LGHDT, CDR2 YNNKEL (reference sequence). The DNA for the CDR3 is TGTGCCAGCAGCCAAGATGGGCTAGCGGGGAATGAGCAGTTCTTC. It specifies CASSQDGLAGNEQFF.

This clonotype has only a few counts. The rearrangement uses TRBV6-2 or TRBV6-3 and TRBJ2-4; no clear D. Germline V gene sequence: CDR1 MNHEY, CDR2 SVGEGT. The CDR3 contains 14 residues. Trimming cost V 9 bases and J 3 bases, with 15 bases left between them. CDR3 in amino acids: CASETALDKNIQYF. The CDR3 coding sequence is TGTGCCAGTGAGACCGCGTTGGACAAAAACATTCAGTACTTC.

V is TRBV7-2 and J is TRBJ1-4; D unclear. With 3 bases removed from V and 8 bases from J, the gap between germline ends came to 13 bases. Germline lookup yields CDR1 SGHTA and CDR2 FQGNSA. CDR3 length: 14 residues. The CDR3 sequence is CASSLLATGEKLFF. The CDR3 nucleotides are TGTGCCAGCAGCTTGCTCGCTACCGGCGAAAAACTGTTTTTT.

This chain joins TRBV11-2 and TRBJ1-4, with 9 positions matching TRBD1. The V segment lost 5 bases and the J segment 3 bases; nucleotides outside the gene matches: 4. Germline-derived CDR1 and CDR2 are SGHAT and FQNNGV. This CDR3 region has 15 residues. CDR3 residues: CASSPGQGANEKLFF. As DNA, the CDR3 is TGTGCCAGCAGCCCGGGACAGGGAGCTAATGAAAAACTGTTTTTT.

V and J are TRBV14 and TRBJ1-1; perhaps TRBD1 as D (6 bases). The CDR3 covers 15 residues. V lost 5 bases and J lost 1, with 14 bases in between. Looked up from germline, CDR1 is SGHDN and CDR2 is FVKESK. CDR3 region: CASSVTWGPNTEAFF. CDR3 bases: TGTGCCAGCAGCGTAACATGGGGGCCGAACACTGAAGCTTTCTTT.

This clonotype was found a few times. The chain is built from TRBV12-3 or TRBV12-4 and TRBJ2-7; D not certain. The CDR3 is made up of 14 amino acids. The V end lost 3 bases, the J end lost 6 bases, and 15 bases lay between the germline ends. The CDR3 DNA sequence: TGTGCCAGCAGTTTTTCCGGTCAGTTCGCCGAGCAGTACTTC. Its protein product is CASSFSGQFAEQYF.